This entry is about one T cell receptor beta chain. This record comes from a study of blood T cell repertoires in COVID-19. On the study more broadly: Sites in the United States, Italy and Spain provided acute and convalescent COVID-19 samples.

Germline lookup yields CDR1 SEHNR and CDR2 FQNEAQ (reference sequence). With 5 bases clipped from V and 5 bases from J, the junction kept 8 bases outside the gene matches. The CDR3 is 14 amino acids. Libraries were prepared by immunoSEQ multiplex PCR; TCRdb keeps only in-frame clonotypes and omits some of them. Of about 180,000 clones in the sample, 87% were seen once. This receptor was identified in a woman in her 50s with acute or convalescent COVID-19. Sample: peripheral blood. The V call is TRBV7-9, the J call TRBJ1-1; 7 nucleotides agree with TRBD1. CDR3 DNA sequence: TGTGCCAGCAGCATCGGGACAGATACTACTGAAGCTTTCTTT. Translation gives CASSIGTDTTEAFF. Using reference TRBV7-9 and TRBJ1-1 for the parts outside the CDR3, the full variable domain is DTGVSQNPRHKITKRGQNVTFRCDPISEHNRLYWYRQTLGQGPEFLTYFQNEAQLEKSRLLSDRFSAERPKGSFSTLEIQRTEQGDSAMYLCASSIGTDTTEAFFGQGTRLTVV.